This is a list of T cell receptor beta chains from one sample in a study of T cell responses to AZD1222 COVID-19 vaccine. Method: immunoSEQ multiplex PCR; TCRdb's copy keeps in-frame clones and lacks some. This table holds some 170,000 clones, 93% found once. Here the sequenced sample was peripheral blood, taken on day 0 of AZD1222 vaccination. The receptors stem from an adult in good health. The CDR3 runs from the conserved cysteine through the conserved F or W. Fields, in order: V gene, J gene, CDR3 protein.

TRBV5-6	TRBJ1-2	CASSLVGQNYGYTF
TRBV14	TRBJ2-2	CASRSVVGELFF
TRBV30	TRBJ1-3	CAWSLTSGNTIYF
TRBV7-3	TRBJ2-5	CASSLTGGQETQYF
TRBV4-2	TRBJ2-1	CASRGNRPNEQFF
TRBV6-5	TRBJ1-2	CASSSRGQNGYTF
TRBV11-2	TRBJ2-3	CASSLYRAGGTDTQYF
TRBV4-1	TRBJ1-2	CASSQEVPGARGYTF
TRBV11-2	TRBJ1-2	CASSLNQQGVFGYTF
TRBV30	TRBJ1-5	CAWSSREDGPQHF
TRBV27	TRBJ2-7	CASSPSTGESPYEQYF
TRBV10-2	TRBJ2-4	CASSERGGLATAKNIQYF
TRBV29-1	TRBJ1-1	CSVELELNTEAFF
TRBV9	TRBJ1-2	CASSVAGSEGNYGYTF
TRBV5-4	TRBJ2-7	CASREDLTGSRSYEQYF
TRBV5-1	TRBJ1-1	CASSERVGTEAFF
TRBV19	TRBJ1-6	CASSIGAGTFAVSPLHF
TRBV5-1	TRBJ2-5	CASRDLPAGVQETQYF
TRBV18	TRBJ2-1	CASSPGQPDVHEQFF
TRBV11-3	TRBJ1-2	CASSPPYRDNYGYTF
TRBV6-5	TRBJ2-5	CASSYGPRGQETQYF
TRBV5-1	TRBJ1-1	CASSLGQGGDTEAFF
TRBV7-3	TRBJ1-1	CASSFDTGGRTFF
TRBV1	TRBJ2-3	CTSSQDRTAESTDTQYF
TRBV5-1	TRBJ2-5	CASSLWTQETQYF
TRBV5-4	TRBJ2-6	CASSPPLRASGANVLTF
TRBV20-1	TRBJ2-5	CSASVLAGQETQYF
TRBV7-9	TRBJ1-5	CASSPTGTANQPQHF
TRBV24-1	TRBJ2-1	CATSDSGQNNEQFF
TRBV27	TRBJ2-2	CASSFGLAGVDTGELFF
TRBV12-3/TRBV12-4	TRBJ1-2	CASSSQVNYGYTF
TRBV6-5	TRBJ2-5	CASSSGLAGAPETQYF
TRBV10-3	TRBJ2-5	CAISEGAEETQYF
TRBV11-3	TRBJ2-3	CASSFGGSTDTQYF
TRBV5-1	TRBJ2-7	CASNRLEADEQYF
TRBV11-3	TRBJ1-2	CASSQQGAGGYTF
TRBV7-7	TRBJ2-5	CASSLAGTSETQYF
TRBV7-2	TRBJ1-5	CASSFTGGGQPQHF
TRBV7-9	TRBJ1-3	CASSLVADSSGNTIYF
TRBV6-5	TRBJ1-3	CASSSPGRSGNTIYF
TRBV7-9	TRBJ1-1	CASSKNTEAFF
TRBV28	TRBJ1-1	CASNWGTEAFF
TRBV7-6	TRBJ2-1	CASSRSGGAYNEQFF
TRBV18	TRBJ1-2	CASSPPGTGYYGYTF
TRBV28	TRBJ1-6	CASTTGGPVPPSPLHF
TRBV2	TRBJ1-3	CASSGDRGFGNTIYF
TRBV30	TRBJ2-4	CAWSVLLDIQYF
TRBV5-1	TRBJ2-3	CASSQTTPGTGSSTDTQYF
TRBV30	TRBJ1-2	CAWSKQDYGYTF
TRBV7-2	TRBJ1-2	CASSLDNASDREYGYTF
TRBV27	TRBJ2-5	CASSRAGVRETQYF
TRBV5-1	TRBJ1-4	CASSLDHRGGNEKLFF
TRBV15	TRBJ2-1	CATSRVQYNEQFF
TRBV9	TRBJ1-3	CASSFDEGVGNTIYF
TRBV30	TRBJ2-5	CAWSVLPRLGETQYF